Only a few counts were recorded for the clone carrying this T cell receptor beta chain. The data were obtained in a study of Graves' ophthalmopathy and Graves' hyperthyroidism. Amplification targeted the TCR beta CDR3 regions, with RNA transcripts as the source material. First-round RT-PCR relied on HTBI primers, and a second-round multiplex PCR came next. A single record per CDR3 protein comes from TCRdb applying MiXCR to the multiplex PCR reads. The sample carries about 370,000 distinct CDR3 sequences, around 16% recorded once. This TCR came from a woman between 18 and 30 years old with Graves' ophthalmopathy. Sequencing input: peripheral blood.

CDR3 region: CASSLQPVRRGQETQYF. DNA of the CDR3: TGTGCCAGCAGCTTACAACCCGTGCGGAGGGGCCAAGAGACCCAGTACTTC. The V call is TRBV11-2, the J call TRBJ2-5; maybe TRBD2 (6 bases). V shed 2 bases and J shed 1 base, with 17 bases lying between them. Per germline, CDR1 SGHAT and CDR2 FQNNGV. The CDR3 contains 17 residues.